The sequence of this T cell receptor beta chain was determined in a study of blood T cell repertoires in COVID-19. On the study more broadly: Acute-phase and convalescent COVID-19 samples originated in the United States, Italy and Spain. From T cells, B-cell-depleted T cells, or PBMCs came the material, which was cDNA or gDNA.

Germline V gives CDR1 MNHEY, CDR2 SVGEGT. Trimming took off 0 bases at V and 8 bases at J, with 13 bases between the two ends. The CDR3 totals 15 residues. In the source study's methods: Estimation of nucleated cell counts was performed using reference gene primer amplification. Produced via immunoSEQ multiplex PCR; TCRdb's table is partial and in-frame only. V and J calls and clone size are copied from that table; D and trimming were computed from the DNA. The sample yields about 190,000 clones, approximately 80% seen once. This chain uses TRBV6-2 or TRBV6-3 with TRBJ1-4, with a weak D call TRBD1 (5 bases). This clonotype was sampled from a human donor in a cohort sampled during active COVID-19. Sequencing was performed on peripheral blood. DNA for the CDR3: TGTGCCAGCAGTTACTCGTGGGGCTTCAAGGAAAAACTGTTTTTT. This codes for CASSYSWGFKEKLFF.